The 18 T cell receptor beta chains in this list originate from one sample, sequenced in a study of neoadjuvant anti-PD-1 for oral cavity cancer. Repertoires were generated with immunoSEQ multiplex PCR, while TCRdb's copy carries only in-frame clones and drops some. The profile shows about 42,000 clones, 77% of them singletons. As to time point: after neoadjuvant nivolumab, at surgical resection. The input for sequencing was PBMCs, taken after nivolumab (anti-PD-1) treatment. The source of these receptors is a person aged 40 to 85 with oral cavity squamous cell carcinoma.

This sequence joins TRBV30 and TRBJ1-1; 7 nucleotides match TRBD1. There are 14 residues in the CDR3. V trimming: 3 bases; J trimming: 5 bases; junction bases outside the gene matches: 9. CDR1 GTSNPN and CDR2 SVGIG come from the germline V gene (reference sequence). CDR3 nucleotides: TGTGCCTGGAGGGCCGGGACAGCCCGGACTGAAGCTTTCTTT. Amino acids: CAWRAGTARTEAFF.

The CDR3 sequence: CASSTDRNYSPLHF. CDR3 coding DNA: TGTGCCAGCAGCACTGACAGGAATTATTCACCCCTCCACTTT. The chain combines TRBV5-5 with TRBJ1-6; perhaps TRBD1 as D (6 bases). Germline-derived CDR1 and CDR2 are SGHKS and YYEKEE (reference sequence). The CDR3 is made up of 14 amino acids. Trimming stripped 4 bases from V and 8 bases from J, with 13 bases between.

The chain employs TRBV5-1 and TRBJ2-5; TRBD2 agrees at 10 bases. Per germline, CDR1 SGHRS and CDR2 YFSETQ. V trimming: 0 bases; J trimming: 5 bases; junction bases outside the gene matches: 7. This CDR3 has 16 residues. CDR3: CASSLEPSGSGETQYF. CDR3 coding DNA: TGCGCCAGCAGCTTGGAGCCTAGCGGGAGCGGGGAGACCCAGTACTTC.

The rearrangement joins TRBV27 to TRBJ1-1, with D unclear. The CDR3 is 13 residues long. Germline V gene sequence: CDR1 MNHEY, CDR2 SMNVEV (reference sequence). V lost 3 bases and J lost 5, with 10 bases in between. CDR3 sequence: CASSFQGGTEAFF. The CDR3 region has the DNA TGTGCCAGCAGTTTTCAAGGAGGAACTGAAGCTTTCTTT.

J is TRBJ1-1 and V is TRBV30; D is undetermined. CDR1 GTSNPN and CDR2 SVGIG come from the germline V gene (reference sequence). The ends were cut back, 5 bases at V and 1 base at J, with 11 bases in the middle. This CDR3 has 13 residues. CDR3 region: CAWGPTPNTEAFF. In DNA, the CDR3 is TGTGCCTGGGGACCAACACCGAACACTGAAGCTTTCTTT.

This chain connects TRBV5-5 to TRBJ1-6, with D uncertain. Trimming removed 0 bases from V and 7 bases from J, with 5 bases in between. There are 13 residues in the CDR3. Per the germline V gene, CDR1 is SGHKS and CDR2 is YYEKEE (reference sequence). CDR3 residues: CASSLVLNSPLHF. The CDR3 DNA reads TGTGCCAGCAGCTTGGTGCTGAATTCACCCCTCCACTTT.

The chain employs TRBV7-8 and TRBJ2-1; D may be TRBD1 (7 bases). V was cut by 5 bases and J by 10 bases, with 24 bases left in between. The CDR3 has 16 amino acids. Germline CDR1 reads SGHVS; CDR2 reads FQNEAQ. As DNA, the CDR3 is TGTGCCAGCAGCCATGCAGGGGGGATAGGGGTCAACGAGCAGTTCTTC. This codes for CASSHAGGIGVNEQFF.

CDR3 nucleotide sequence: TGCGCCAGCAGCTGGATTCCGGGGGCTCAAGAGACCCAGTACTTC. Translating gives CASSWIPGAQETQYF. The chain employs TRBV5-1 and TRBJ2-5; the D gene could be TRBD1 or TRBD2 (6 bases each). The V end lost 3 bases, the J end lost 2 bases, and 14 bases lay between the germline ends. CDR1 and CDR2 (germline): SGHRS, YFSETQ. This CDR3 has 15 residues.

CDR3 region: CASSERPDYGYTF. The DNA for the CDR3 is TGCGCCAGCAGTGAGCGGCCGGACTATGGCTACACCTTC. The chain is built from TRBV10-1 and TRBJ1-2; no firm D call. From germline, CDR1 is WNHNN and CDR2 SYGVQD (reference sequence). This CDR3 has 13 residues. Trimming took off 2 bases at V and 3 bases at J, with 7 bases between the two ends.

The chain couples TRBV6-5 to TRBJ2-5; the match to TRBD1 covers 7 bases. The germline gives CDR1 MNHEY, CDR2 SVGAGI. The CDR3 contains 16 residues. V lost 4 bases to trimming and J lost 4 bases; unmatched junction nucleotides: 12. The CDR3 sequence: CASSFTLMTGRETQYF. CDR3 coding DNA: TGTGCCAGCAGTTTTACACTCATGACAGGGAGAGAGACCCAGTACTTC.

The chain is built from TRBV2 and TRBJ1-5; 9 nucleotides agree with TRBD1. With 7 bases clipped from V and 5 bases from J, the junction kept 3 bases outside the gene matches. This CDR3 is 13 amino acids long. The germline V gene encodes CDR1 SNHLY and CDR2 FYNNEI. CDR3 coding DNA: TGTGCCAGCAACACAGGGGGCGATCAGCCCCAGCATTTT. It translates to CASNTGGDQPQHF.

The V and J genes are TRBV5-6 and TRBJ2-7, with a weak D call TRBD1 (6 bases). V lost 0 bases and J 0 bases, leaving 10 bases between the germline ends. The CDR3 runs 15 residues. Germline lookup yields CDR1 SGHDT and CDR2 YYEEEE. The DNA of the CDR3 is TGTGCCAGCAGCTTGGGTTGGGACAACTCCTACGAGCAGTACTTC. Its protein product is CASSLGWDNSYEQYF.

The V call is TRBV30, the J call TRBJ1-6; the D gene is possibly TRBD1 (5 bases). Trimming shortened V by 0 bases and J by 0 bases, and 12 bases separated the two germline ends. CDR1 and CDR2 from the germline V gene are GTSNPN and SVGIG (reference sequence). The CDR3 has 17 residues. CDR3 loop: CAWSVPRQSSYNSPLHF. The CDR3 region has the DNA TGTGCCTGGAGTGTCCCCAGACAGAGCTCCTATAATTCACCCCTCCACTTT.

The chain joins TRBV14 to TRBJ1-4; 7 nucleotides line up with TRBD1. The CDR3 sequence is 12 residues long. Germline V gives CDR1 SGHDN, CDR2 FVKESK. V was pared by 4 bases and J by 14 bases, with 7 bases of the junction left unmatched. CDR3 DNA: TGTGCCAGCAGCCCGGTGGGGACAGTTCTGTTTTTT. It specifies CASSPVGTVLFF.

This clone has just a few counts. The chain joins TRBV2 to TRBJ2-6; D is unclear. The CDR3 loop spans 15 amino acids. Germline values: CDR1 SNHLY, CDR2 FYNNEI. V lost 9 bases, J lost 0 bases, and 12 bases lay in between. CDR3 region: CARRGPLSGANVLTF. The CDR3 DNA is TGTGCCAGGAGAGGCCCCCTCTCTGGGGCCAACGTCCTGACTTTC.

This clone turned up a few times. The chain uses TRBV28 and TRBJ2-3; D is tentatively TRBD1 or TRBD2 (5 bases each). Germline V gives CDR1 MDHEN, CDR2 SYDVKM. This CDR3 has 13 residues. V dropped 6 bases and J dropped 0 bases, with 7 bases sitting between them. The DNA of the CDR3 is TGTGCCAGCAGACGGGACAGCACAGATACGCAGTATTTT. Translated: CASRRDSTDTQYF.

For the CDR3, the DNA is TGTGCCAGCAGCTCAGGGGGATCGGGGGGATCGAACACTGAAGCTTTCTTT. It codes for CASSSGGSGGSNTEAFF. This chain links TRBV7-6 with TRBJ1-1; 7 bases line up with TRBD1. Germline lookup yields CDR1 SGHVS and CDR2 FNYEAQ. This CDR3 comprises 17 residues. V shed 4 bases, J shed 1 base, and the junction held 12 bases outside the gene matches.

This rearrangement joins TRBV6-1 to TRBJ2-7, with no clear D. Trimming removed 1 base at V and 5 bases at J, with 3 bases between. The CDR3 extends over 11 amino acids. Germline CDR1 is MNHNS and CDR2 is SASEGT. CDR3 bases: TGTGCCAGCAGTGAAGTAAACGAGCAGTACTTC. Protein: CASSEVNEQYF.